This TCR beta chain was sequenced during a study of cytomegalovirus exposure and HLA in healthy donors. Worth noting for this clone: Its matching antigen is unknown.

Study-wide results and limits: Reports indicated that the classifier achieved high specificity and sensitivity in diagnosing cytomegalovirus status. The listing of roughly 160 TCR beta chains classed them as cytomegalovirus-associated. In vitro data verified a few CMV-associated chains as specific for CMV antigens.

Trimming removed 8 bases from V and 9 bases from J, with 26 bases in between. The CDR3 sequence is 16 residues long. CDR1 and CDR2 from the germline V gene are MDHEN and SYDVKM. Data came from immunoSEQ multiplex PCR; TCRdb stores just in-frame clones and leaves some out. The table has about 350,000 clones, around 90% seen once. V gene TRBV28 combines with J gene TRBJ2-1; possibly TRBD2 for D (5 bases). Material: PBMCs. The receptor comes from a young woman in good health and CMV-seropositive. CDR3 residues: CASPPPPVGVIGEQFF. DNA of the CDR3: TGTGCCAGCCCCCCTCCTCCTGTGGGAGTAATCGGTGAGCAGTTCTTC. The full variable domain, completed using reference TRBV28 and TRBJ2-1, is DVKVTQSSRYLVKRTGEKVFLECVQDMDHENMFWYRQDPGLGLRLIYFSYDVKMKEKGDIPEGYSVSREKKERFSLILESASTNQTSMYLCASPPPPVGVIGEQFFGPGTRLTVL.